The subject of this entry is one TCR beta chain. The source of the sample is a study of T cell changes during pregnancy in multiple sclerosis. V gave up 6 bases and J gave up 3 bases; unmatched junction bases: 5. This CDR3 spans 14 amino acids. Germline CDR1 and CDR2: MNHNS and SASEGT. Clones were sequenced by immunoSEQ multiplex PCR, and TCRdb holds only the in-frame ones, with some missing. The sample lists tens of thousands of clones; 75% to 90% were seen once. The chain carries TRBV6-1 and TRBJ2-3; TRBD2 aligns across 8 bases. This receptor was taken from a female donor with multiple sclerosis, enrolled in a pregnancy study. Here the sequenced sample was CD4+ T cells from peripheral blood mononuclear cells, taken in the first trimester of pregnancy. The CDR3 bases are TGTGCCAGCAGCGCCGGACTAGCTACAGATACGCAGTATTTT. Translation: CASSAGLATDTQYF.